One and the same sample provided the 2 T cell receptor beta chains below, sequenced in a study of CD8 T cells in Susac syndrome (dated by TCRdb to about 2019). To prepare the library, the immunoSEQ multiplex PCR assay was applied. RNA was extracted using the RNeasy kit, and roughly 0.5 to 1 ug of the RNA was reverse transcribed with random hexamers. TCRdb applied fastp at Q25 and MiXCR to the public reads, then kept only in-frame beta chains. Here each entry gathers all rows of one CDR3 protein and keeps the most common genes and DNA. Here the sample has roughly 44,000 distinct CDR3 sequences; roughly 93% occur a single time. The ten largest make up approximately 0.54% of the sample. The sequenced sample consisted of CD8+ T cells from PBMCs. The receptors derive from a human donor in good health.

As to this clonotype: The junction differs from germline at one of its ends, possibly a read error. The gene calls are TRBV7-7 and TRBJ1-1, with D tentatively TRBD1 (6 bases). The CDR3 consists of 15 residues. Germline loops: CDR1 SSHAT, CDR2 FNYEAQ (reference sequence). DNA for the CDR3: TGTGCTAGCAGCCCATTAGGGGGAGGAAACACTGAAGCTTTCTTT. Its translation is CASSPLGGGNTEAFF.

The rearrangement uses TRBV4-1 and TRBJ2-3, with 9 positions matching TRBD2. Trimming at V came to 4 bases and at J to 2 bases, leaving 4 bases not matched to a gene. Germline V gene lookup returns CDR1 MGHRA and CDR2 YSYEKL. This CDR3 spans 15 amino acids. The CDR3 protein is CASSPLAGVTDTQYF. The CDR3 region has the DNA TGCGCCAGCAGCCCCTTAGCGGGAGTCACAGATACGCAGTATTTT.